This TCR beta chain appears in the sequencing data of a study of shared clonotypes between healthy human individuals. Study results and caveats: What naive subsets generally showed was a larger estimated richness than memory subsets showed. Enrolling few donors narrowed the genetic and exposure-history diversity that was represented.

Germline lookup yields CDR1 SGHRS and CDR2 YFSETQ. The V and J ends lost 0 bases and 1 base respectively, with 8 bases between them. This CDR3 is 16 amino acids long. This clone was counted only a few times. The antigen remains unidentified. The sample carries other DNA sequences with the same CDR3. Replicate sorted-subset PCRs were loaded with around 0.2 ug DNA, about 31,000 T cell genomes. Per the authors' pipeline: Because ImmunoSEQ provided only junction sequences with no quality scores, the filtering differed. Clones were read by immunoSEQ multiplex PCR, and TCRdb kept only the in-frame ones, dropping some. That table furnishes V, J and clone size, whereas the DNA furnished D and trimming. The sample gives around 350,000 clones, 70% to 75% of which show up once; 8.5% to 12% is in the top ten.

The sample was memory CD4+ T cells sorted from blood. Subset denoted: CD45RA-negative fraction. The receptor was isolated from a man aged 30 to 39 in good health. This sequence joins TRBV5-1 and TRBJ2-6, with a weak D call TRBD1 (6 bases). The CDR3 DNA follows: TGCGCCAGCAGCTTGGATACAGGGTCTGGGGCCAACGTCCTGACTTTC. Its protein product is CASSLDTGSGANVLTF.